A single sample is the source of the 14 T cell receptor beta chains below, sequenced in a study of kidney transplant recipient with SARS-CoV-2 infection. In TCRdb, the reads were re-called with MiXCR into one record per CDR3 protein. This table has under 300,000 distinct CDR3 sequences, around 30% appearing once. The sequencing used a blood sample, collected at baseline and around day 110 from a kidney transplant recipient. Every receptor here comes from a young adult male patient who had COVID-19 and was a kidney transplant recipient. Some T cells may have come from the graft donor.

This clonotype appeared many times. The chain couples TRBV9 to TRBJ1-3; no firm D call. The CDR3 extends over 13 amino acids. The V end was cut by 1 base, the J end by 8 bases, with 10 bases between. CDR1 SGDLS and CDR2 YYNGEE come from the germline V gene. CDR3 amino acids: CASSVIASDTIYF. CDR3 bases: TGTGCCAGCAGCGTAATCGCCAGCGACACCATATATTTT.

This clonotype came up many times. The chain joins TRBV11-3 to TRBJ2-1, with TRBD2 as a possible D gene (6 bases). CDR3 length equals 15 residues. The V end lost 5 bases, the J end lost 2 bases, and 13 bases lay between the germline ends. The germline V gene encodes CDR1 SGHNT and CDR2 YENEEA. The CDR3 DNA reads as TGTGCCAGCAGCCAAAGACTAGTAGCCTACAATGAGCAGTTCTTC. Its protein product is CASSQRLVAYNEQFF.

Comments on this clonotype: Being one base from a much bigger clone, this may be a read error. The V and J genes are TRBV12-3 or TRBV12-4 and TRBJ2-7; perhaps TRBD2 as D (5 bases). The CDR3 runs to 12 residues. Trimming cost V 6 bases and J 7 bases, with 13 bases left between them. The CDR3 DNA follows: TGTGCCAGCAGCAAACCCCCGGGGGAGCAGTACTTC. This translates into CASSKPPGEQYF.

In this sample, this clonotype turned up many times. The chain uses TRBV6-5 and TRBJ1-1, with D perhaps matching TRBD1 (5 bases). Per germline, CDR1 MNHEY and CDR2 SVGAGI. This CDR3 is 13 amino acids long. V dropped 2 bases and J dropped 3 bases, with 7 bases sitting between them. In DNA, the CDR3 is TGTGCCAGCAGTTACACGGGGGACACTGAAGCTTTCTTT. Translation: CASSYTGDTEAFF.

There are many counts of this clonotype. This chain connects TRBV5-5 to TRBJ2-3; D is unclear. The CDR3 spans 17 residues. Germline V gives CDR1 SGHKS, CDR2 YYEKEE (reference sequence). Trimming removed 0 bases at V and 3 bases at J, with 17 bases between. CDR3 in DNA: TGTGCCAGCAGCTTGGCCACGGGTCAGGCGAGAACAGATACGCAGTATTTT. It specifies CASSLATGQARTDTQYF.

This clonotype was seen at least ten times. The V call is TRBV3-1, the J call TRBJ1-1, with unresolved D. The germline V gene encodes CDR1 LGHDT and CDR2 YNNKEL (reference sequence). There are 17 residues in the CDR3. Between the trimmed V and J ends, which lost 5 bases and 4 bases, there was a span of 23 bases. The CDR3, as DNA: TGTGCCAGCAGCGGTAAGGCTCCCATTTCAATTCGCACTGAAGCTTTCTTT. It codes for CASSGKAPISIRTEAFF.

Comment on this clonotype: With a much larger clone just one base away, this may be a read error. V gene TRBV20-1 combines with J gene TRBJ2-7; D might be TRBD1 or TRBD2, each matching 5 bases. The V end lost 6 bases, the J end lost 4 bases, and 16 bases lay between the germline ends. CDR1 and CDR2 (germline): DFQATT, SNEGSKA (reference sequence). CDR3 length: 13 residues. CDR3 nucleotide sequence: TGCAGTGCCCGAGGGGTGGAATTGTACGAGCAGTACTTC. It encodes CSARGVELYEQYF.

CDR3 coding DNA: TGTGCCAGTAGTAAGAACAGATCATGGGGAGACACTGAAGCTTTCTTT. Residues: CASSKNRSWGDTEAFF. This chain uses TRBV19 with TRBJ1-1; D is undetermined. The CDR3 is made up of 16 amino acids. Germline loops: CDR1 LNHDA, CDR2 SQIVND (reference sequence). V was shortened by 4 bases and J by 3 bases, with 18 bases between the two germline ends.

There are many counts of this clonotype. The CDR3 region has the DNA TGCGCCAGCAGTGGTCCTTTAGGCGAGCAGTTCTTC. Amino acid sequence: CASSGPLGEQFF. This sequence joins TRBV10-1 and TRBJ2-1, with D unresolved. With 4 bases removed from V and 10 bases from J, the gap between germline ends came to 11 bases. CDR1 and CDR2 (germline): WNHNN, SYGVQD (reference sequence). This CDR3 comprises 12 residues.

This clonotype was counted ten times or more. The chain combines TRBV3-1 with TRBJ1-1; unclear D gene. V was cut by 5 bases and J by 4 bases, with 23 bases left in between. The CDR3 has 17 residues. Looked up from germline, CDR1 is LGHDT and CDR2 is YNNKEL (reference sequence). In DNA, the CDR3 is TGTGCCAGCAGCTCGACTTATCCCATTTCAATTCGCACTGAAGCTTTCTTT. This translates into CASSSTYPISIRTEAFF.

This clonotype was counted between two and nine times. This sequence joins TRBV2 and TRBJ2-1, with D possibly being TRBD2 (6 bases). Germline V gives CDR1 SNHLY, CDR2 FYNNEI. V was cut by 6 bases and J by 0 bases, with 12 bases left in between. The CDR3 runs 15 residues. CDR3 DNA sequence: TGTGCCAGCAGGTGGGACTTGAGCTCCTACAATGAGCAGTTCTTC. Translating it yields CASRWDLSSYNEQFF.

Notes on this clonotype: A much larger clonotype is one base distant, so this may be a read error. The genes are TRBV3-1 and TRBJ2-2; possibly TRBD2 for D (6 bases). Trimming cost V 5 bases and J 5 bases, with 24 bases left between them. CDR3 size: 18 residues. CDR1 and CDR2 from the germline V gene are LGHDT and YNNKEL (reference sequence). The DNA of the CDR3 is TGTGCCAGCAGCACTAGCCCTCCCATTTCAGGCTCGACCGGGGAGCTGTTTTTT. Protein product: CASSTSPPISGSTGELFF.

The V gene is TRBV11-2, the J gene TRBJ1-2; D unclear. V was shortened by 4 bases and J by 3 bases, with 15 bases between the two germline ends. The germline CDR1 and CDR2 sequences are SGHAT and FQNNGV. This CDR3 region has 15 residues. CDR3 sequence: CASSSYAVGYYGYTF. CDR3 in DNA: TGTGCCAGCAGCTCATACGCGGTGGGCTACTATGGCTACACCTTC. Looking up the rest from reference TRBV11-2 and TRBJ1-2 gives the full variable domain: EAGVAQSPRYKIIEKRQSVAFWCNPISGHATLYWYQQILGQGPKLLIQFQNNGVVDDSQLPKDRFSAERLKGVDSTLKIQPAKLEDSAVYLCASSSYAVGYYGYTFGSGTRLTVV.

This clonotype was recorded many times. For the CDR3, the DNA is TGTGCCAGCAGCATCTTTCTAGCGGGAGGAGTTTACGAGCAGTACTTC. Translating it yields CASSIFLAGGVYEQYF. This chain links TRBV27 with TRBJ2-7, with 11 bases that match TRBD2. The CDR3 sequence is 16 residues long. V lost 6 bases, J lost 4 bases, and 11 bases stayed unmatched. Germline CDR1 is MNHEY and CDR2 is SMNVEV (reference sequence).